One sample yielded the 28 T cell receptor beta chains listed below, sequenced in a study of T cells after yellow fever vaccination. TCRdb re-called the 5' RACE reads through MiXCR, storing one row per CDR3 protein. The sample includes 510,000 or so distinct CDR3 sequences, roughly a fifth seen only once; the top ten take roughly an eighth. Material: PBMCs, obtained 15 days after the yellow fever booster vaccination. The receptors stem from a man between 25 and 39 years old who received the YFV17D yellow fever vaccine.

The V gene is TRBV6-5, the J gene TRBJ2-5, with 9 bases lining up with TRBD2. Unmatched junction bases numbered 10, after V lost 0 bases and J lost 2 bases. CDR3 length: 18 amino acids. Germline loops: CDR1 MNHEY, CDR2 SVGAGI. CDR3 in amino acids: CASSYSMELAGLQETQYF. In DNA form, the CDR3 reads TGTGCCAGCAGTTACTCGATGGAACTAGCGGGCTTACAAGAGACCCAGTACTTC.

In its sample, this clonotype was seen a few times. The V gene is TRBV27, the J gene TRBJ2-2; a possible D gene is TRBD2 (5 bases). Germline V gene lookup returns CDR1 MNHEY and CDR2 SMNVEV (reference sequence). The CDR3 covers 14 residues. The V gene lost 3 bases and the J gene lost 5 bases, with 10 bases spanning the gap. In nucleotides, the CDR3 is TGTGCCAGCAGTTTTGAGGGAAGAACCGGGGAGCTGTTTTTT. This encodes CASSFEGRTGELFF.

This clonotype showed up just a few times. CDR3 sequence reads: CASSVGGRDTGELFF. CDR3 nucleotides: TGTGCCAGCAGTGTGGGCGGGAGGGACACCGGGGAGCTGTTTTTT. The genes are TRBV2 and TRBJ2-2; 9 bases are shared with TRBD2. This CDR3 has 15 amino acids. The V gene's germline CDR1 is SNHLY and CDR2 FYNNEI. V gave up 4 bases and J gave up 3 bases; unmatched junction bases: 3.

This clonotype occurred a few times. CDR3 coding DNA: TGCAGCGTTGTTGGACCCACAGCAGATACGCAGTATTTT. Translation gives CSVVGPTADTQYF. This chain joins TRBV29-1 and TRBJ2-3, with D unresolved. This CDR3 is built from 13 residues. Trimming cost V 4 bases and J 4 bases, with 12 bases left between them. CDR1 is SQVTM and CDR2 is ANQGSEA in the germline V gene.

J is TRBJ2-7 and V is TRBV20-1, with TRBD2 matching over 8 bases. This CDR3 contains 13 residues. In germline, CDR1 is DFQATT, CDR2 SNEGSKA (reference sequence). The junction had 12 bases not matched to a gene; V was cut back by 8 bases and J by 6 bases. The CDR3 loop reads CSTWEREHSEQYF. The CDR3 DNA reads as TGCAGTACCTGGGAGCGGGAGCATAGCGAGCAGTACTTC.

This sequence joins TRBV7-6 and TRBJ2-7; TRBD2 aligns across 7 bases. CDR3 size: 14 residues. V lost 1 base, J lost 4 bases, and 4 bases stayed unmatched. Germline-derived CDR1 and CDR2 are SGHVS and FNYEAQ. CDR3 sequence (DNA): TGTGCCAGCAGCTTAGGGGCGGGGGTGTACGAGCAGTACTTC. Translating gives CASSLGAGVYEQYF.

The chain couples TRBV20-1 to TRBJ2-1, with TRBD2 matching over 7 bases. The CDR3 length is 13 residues. Germline trimming cut 6 bases from V and 8 bases from J; bases unmatched to any gene: 10. Per the germline V gene, CDR1 is DFQATT and CDR2 is SNEGSKA (reference sequence). The CDR3 protein is CSAPQLARHEQFF. In DNA, the CDR3 is TGCAGTGCGCCCCAACTAGCGCGTCATGAGCAGTTCTTC.

CDR3 sequence: CASKNAVYEQYF. CDR3 DNA sequence: TGTGCCAGCAAAAACGCAGTCTACGAGCAGTACTTC. The V call is TRBV6-2 or TRBV6-3, the J call TRBJ2-7; the D is unclear. Germline V gives CDR1 MNHEY, CDR2 SVGEGT. This CDR3 contains 12 residues. The V and J ends lost 7 bases and 3 bases respectively, with 10 bases between them.

V gene TRBV9 combines with J gene TRBJ2-1; D unclear. This CDR3 is 12 amino acids long. V lost 2 bases to trimming and J lost 9 bases, with 9 bases between them. The V gene's germline CDR1 is SGDLS and CDR2 YYNGEE. CDR3 nucleotides: TGTGCCAGCAGCGTGTCAGGCGCTGAGCAGTTCTTC. The encoded protein is CASSVSGAEQFF.

The chain employs TRBV27 and TRBJ2-1; 8 bases match TRBD2. V dropped 7 bases and J dropped 7; count of bases not matched to a gene: 12. This CDR3 is 15 amino acids long. Germline CDR1 is MNHEY and CDR2 is SMNVEV (reference sequence). The CDR3 sequence is CASTREGRGGNEQFF. Here the CDR3 DNA reads TGTGCCAGCACTAGGGAGGGTCGGGGGGGGAATGAGCAGTTCTTC.

This clonotype was seen a handful of times. The chain has TRBV7-9 and TRBJ2-5, with D maybe TRBD1 (5 bases). Germline loops: CDR1 SEHNR, CDR2 FQNEAQ (reference sequence). The CDR3 runs to 14 residues. V lost 5 bases, J lost 4 bases, and 14 bases lay in between. The CDR3 protein is CASSHSTGGETQYF. The DNA for the CDR3 is TGTGCCAGCAGCCACTCAACAGGTGGAGAGACCCAGTACTTC.

The chain links TRBV4-3 to TRBJ2-2; perhaps TRBD2 as D (6 bases). The CDR3 is 14 residues long. The V gene lost 5 bases and the J gene lost 1 base, with 8 bases spanning the gap. Germline CDR1 is LGHNA and CDR2 is YSLEER. CDR3 amino acids: CASSGGENTGELFF. CDR3 in DNA: TGCGCCAGCAGCGGAGGGGAGAACACCGGGGAGCTGTTTTTT.

This clonotype was counted ten times or more. This chain links TRBV28 with TRBJ2-5; a weak D match, TRBD2 (5 bases). Germline values: CDR1 MDHEN, CDR2 SYDVKM. The V gene lost 2 bases and the J gene lost 5 bases, with 12 bases spanning the gap. This CDR3 comprises 14 residues. The CDR3 bases are TGTGCCAGCAGTTTAGGGAGAGGGTTTGAGACCCAGTACTTC. Translation gives CASSLGRGFETQYF. The full variable domain, rest sourced from reference TRBV28 and TRBJ2-5, is DVKVTQSSRYLVKRTGEKVFLECVQDMDHENMFWYRQDPGLGLRLIYFSYDVKMKEKGDIPEGYSVSREKKERFSLILESASTNQTSMYLCASSLGRGFETQYFGPGTRLLVL.

The CDR3 DNA reads as TGTGCCAGCAGTCAAACCGGGACAGGGGTGGCCCATGAGCAGTTCTTC. Protein: CASSQTGTGVAHEQFF. This chain connects TRBV7-3 to TRBJ2-1, with 10 positions matching TRBD1. The CDR3 has 16 residues. Unmatched junction bases numbered 13, after V lost 6 bases and J lost 8 bases. CDR1 SGHTA and CDR2 FQGTGA come from the germline V gene.

The rearrangement links TRBV30 to TRBJ2-5, with D possibly being TRBD1 (6 bases). The CDR3 sequence is 13 residues long. Trimming cost V 3 bases and J 4 bases, with 12 bases left between them. Germline assignment: CDR1 GTSNPN and CDR2 SVGIG (reference sequence). Here the CDR3 reads CAWSDRPVETQYF. CDR3 nucleotide sequence: TGTGCCTGGAGCGACAGGCCCGTAGAGACCCAGTACTTC.

This clonotype was counted a few times. The CDR3 DNA follows: TGTGCCACCAGCAGGGGAGGAAGCACAGATACGCAGTATTTT. This sequence encodes CATSRGGSTDTQYF. V is TRBV15 and J is TRBJ2-3, with a tentative D call TRBD2 (6 bases). Germline CDR1 is LNHNV and CDR2 is YYDKDF (reference sequence). Trimming took off 3 bases at V and 0 bases at J, with 7 bases between the two ends. There are 14 residues in the CDR3.

In its sample, this clonotype was seen a few times. The chain has TRBV7-6 and TRBJ1-1; TRBD1 might be the D (5 bases). V lost 5 bases and J 0 bases, leaving 16 bases between the germline ends. This CDR3 has 16 amino acids. Per the germline V gene, CDR1 is SGHVS and CDR2 is FNYEAQ. The CDR3 protein is CASSLGGGPMNTEAFF. In DNA form, the CDR3 reads TGTGCCAGCAGCCTGGGGGGAGGACCTATGAACACTGAAGCTTTCTTT.

V gene TRBV7-8 combines with J gene TRBJ2-7; a weak D match, TRBD2 (5 bases). Germline V gives CDR1 SGHVS, CDR2 FQNEAQ. V was clipped by 1 base and J by 0 bases, with 10 bases between them. This CDR3 region has 15 residues. CDR3 sequence reads: CASSLVEGVSYEQYF. The CDR3 bases are TGTGCCAGCAGCTTAGTTGAGGGAGTCTCCTACGAGCAGTACTTC.

A few counts support this clonotype. The V gene is TRBV6-2 or TRBV6-3, the J gene TRBJ2-2, with a possible D match to TRBD2 (6 bases). The CDR3 extends over 16 amino acids. V was pared by 6 bases and J by 6 bases, with 20 bases between. Germline V CDR1 and CDR2: MNHEY, SVGEGT. The CDR3 protein is CASSHPGGASAGELFF. CDR3 sequence (DNA): TGTGCCAGCAGCCACCCCGGGGGAGCCTCTGCCGGGGAGCTGTTTTTT.

The sample holds one count of this clonotype. This rearrangement joins TRBV2 to TRBJ2-1, with 8 bases matching TRBD2. Per germline, CDR1 SNHLY and CDR2 FYNNEI. This CDR3 has 16 residues. The ends lost 5 bases at V and 6 bases at J; junction bases unmatched: 12. The CDR3 DNA is TGTGCCAGCAGTCTATCCGGGACTAGTTCTACCAATGAGCAGTTCTTC. This sequence encodes CASSLSGTSSTNEQFF.

The gene calls are TRBV20-1 and TRBJ2-1; 7 nucleotides agree with TRBD2. The CDR3 has 15 residues. The V and J ends lost 8 bases and 0 bases, in that order; junction bases with no gene match: 10. Germline V gene sequence: CDR1 DFQATT, CDR2 SNEGSKA (reference sequence). Here the CDR3 DNA reads TGCAGTACCAATGGGGGGGAGACCTCCTACAATGAGCAGTTCTTC. This codes for CSTNGGETSYNEQFF.

This chain links TRBV3-1 with TRBJ2-7; TRBD1 agrees at 9 bases. Trimming took 6 bases from V and 3 from J; bases not matched to a gene: 6. CDR3 length: 14 residues. Germline CDR1 is LGHDT and CDR2 is YNNKEL (reference sequence). CDR3 sequence reads: CASRPTGGLYEQYF. The DNA for the CDR3 is TGTGCCAGCAGGCCGACAGGGGGTCTCTACGAGCAGTACTTC.

The chain uses TRBV10-3 and TRBJ2-3; D is possibly TRBD1 or TRBD2 (5 bases each). Trimming removed 1 base from V and 4 bases from J, with 15 bases in between. From germline, CDR1 is ENHRY and CDR2 SYGVKD. This CDR3 has 16 residues. In DNA form, the CDR3 reads TGTGCCATCAGTGAGTTGGACTCCCGGGGCGCAGATACGCAGTATTTT. Protein product: CAISELDSRGADTQYF.

This clonotype turned up a few times. This chain joins TRBV12-3 or TRBV12-4 and TRBJ2-7; D gene unclear. The CDR3 covers 14 residues. The germline V and J ends were trimmed by 6 bases and 3 bases, with 15 bases remaining between them. The DNA for the CDR3 is TGTGCCAGCAGCCACGCGAACTACGGCTACGAGCAGTACTTC. Translating gives CASSHANYGYEQYF.

This chain joins TRBV5-1 and TRBJ2-3; 8 nucleotides match TRBD1. The CDR3 runs to 16 residues. V lost 0 bases to trimming and J lost 6 bases; unmatched junction nucleotides: 9. Germline CDR1 is SGHRS and CDR2 is YFSETQ. The CDR3 DNA reads TGCGCCAGCAGCTTGGCCGTTGGACAGGGAGCGGATACGCAGTATTTT. Amino acid sequence: CASSLAVGQGADTQYF.

The V gene is TRBV20-1, the J gene TRBJ2-5; 9 nucleotides align to TRBD2. The CDR3 runs to 14 residues. Germline V CDR1 and CDR2: DFQATT, SNEGSKA (reference sequence). The junction had 9 bases not matched to a gene; V was cut back by 6 bases and J by 4 bases. The CDR3 loop is CSAPPSGMVETQYF. For the CDR3, the DNA is TGCAGTGCACCACCTAGCGGGATGGTAGAGACCCAGTACTTC.

V and J are TRBV7-2 and TRBJ2-5; 9 nucleotides line up with TRBD1. The CDR3 contains 16 residues. CDR1 SGHTA and CDR2 FQGNSA come from the germline V gene. The ends lost 5 bases at V and 4 bases at J; junction bases unmatched: 11. The CDR3 region has the DNA TGTGCCAGCAGCCCTACCGGGACAGGGTACACAGAGACCCAGTACTTC. It codes for CASSPTGTGYTETQYF.

This clonotype turned up a few times. The chain carries TRBV12-3 or TRBV12-4 and TRBJ2-1, with 8 nucleotides matching TRBD2. The J segment lost 0 bases and the V segment lost 7 bases, leaving 5 bases of the junction unmatched. CDR3 size: 15 residues. This CDR3 is CASNLAGPSYNEQFF. The CDR3 DNA is TGTGCCAGCAACCTAGCGGGCCCCTCCTACAATGAGCAGTTCTTC.